This T cell receptor beta chain was profiled in a study of T cell responses to AZD1222 COVID-19 vaccine (dated by TCRdb to about 2021). Background for the entire study: AZD1222 recipients given second doses at about 4 weeks or at about 12 weeks were pooled, since spike-specific TCR depth and breadth were not found to differ between the two schedules. A total of approximately 250 trial participants underwent TCR sequencing, of whom roughly 210 had received two doses of AZD1222 and approximately 25 had received two doses of the MenACWY control vaccine. Trial participants were enrolled by age into 18-55, 56-69 and 70-plus year subgroups, with roughly 160, 29 and 62 TCR-sequenced participants respectively.

In the case of this clone: Its antigen specificity is not known. Base qualities are not recorded, but no much larger clone differs from it by a single base.

The CDR3 regions of human TCRbeta chains were analyzed by immunosequencing. Regarding the original processing steps: Repertoire TCRs were matched against a reference library of SARS-CoV-2-specific TCRs generated with the MIRA antigen-specificity platform. Breadth meant the fraction of unique TCRs that were SARS-CoV-2-associated, whereas depth meant the fraction of total T cells that were SARS-CoV-2-associated. Using the MIRA data, every spike-specific TCR was mapped to the spike region that the TCR reacted to and assigned to either a CD4 or a CD8 class. Log10-transformed breadth and depth values were compared by one-way ANOVA with Sidak's multiple comparisons tests. As stored in TCRdb, this immuneACCESS dataset retains in-frame rearrangements with V and J assigned. A fraction of the clones does not appear; measured against another copy, unresolved V genes explain less than half of the discrepancy, and the remainder lacks a known reason. The V and J calls and clone size come from that table; D and trimming were worked out from the DNA. Present in this sample are around 100,000 clones, about nine tenths of which were seen just once. Roughly 44% of the sample is in the top ten clones.

What the research found in general, with its limitations: Conclusions about previously exposed vaccinees are limited, since just five or six AZD1222 recipients were seropositive for SARS-CoV-2 at baseline. Participants were mostly white British and included more females than males, and it was suggested by the authors that clonal diversity may have been underestimated. Vaccine-associated CD4 TCRs spanned the whole spike protein, with dominant responses in regions 160-218 and 743-854. Reportedly, almost half of the unique spike-specific TCRs recognized epitopes lying outside the regions that are mutated in the B.1.351 and B.1.1.7 variants. The 56-69-year group was small, and its depth increase did not reach significance, likely because of low power. A significant rise in spike-specific TCR breadth and depth was observed after two AZD1222 doses relative to day 0 and relative to MenACWY recipients. Because no day 14 peak-response samples were available, repertoires were characterized only after the peak T cell response.

The germline V gene sets CDR1 to MNHEY and CDR2 to SVGEGT. Including the terminal cysteine and phenylalanine, the CDR3 comprises 15 residues. CDR3 DNA only is kept here, 45 bases in frame from base 1. V lost 4 bases and J lost 0 bases, and the count of bases not matched to a germline gene is 0. The meaning of the sample's time point label: baseline before first vaccination. The vaccinee samples were drawn from two UK trials, COV001 and COV002, one of which was a single-blind randomized controlled phase 2/3 trial testing AZD1222 (ChAdOx1 nCoV-19) in healthy adults. For TCRbeta chain sequencing, PBMC samples were collected from trial participants at day 0 and at day 28 after the second dose.

The sample was peripheral blood, taken on day 0 of AZD1222 vaccination. The sequence links TRBV6-2 or TRBV6-3 to TRBJ2-5; 12 bases in between match TRBD2. This clonotype was obtained from an adult in good health. The CDR3 amino acid sequence is: CASSSSGRDQETQYF. The nucleotide sequence is given as TGTGCCAGCAGTTCTAGCGGGAGGGACCAAGAGACCCAGTACTTC.